This TCR beta chain emerged from a study of spatial heterogeneity in lung cancer. About the research overall: Beta-chain sequences consistently outnumbered alpha-chain sequences in detection. Study-level results: Counts of expanded intratumoral alpha and beta TCRs tracked tumor mutation counts.

Via MiXCR, TCRdb re-called the 5' RACE reads, giving one row per CDR3 protein. The sample contains over 10,000 distinct CDR3 sequences, about 5% of which appear only once. Specified time point: sample taken at primary tumor resection. This clonotype was recorded at least ten times. Antigen unknown. The sample consisted of lung tumor tissue, taken at surgery. This sequence was found in a male donor with early-stage non-small cell lung cancer.

For the CDR3, the DNA is TGTGCCAGCAGTCCAATCGGCAATCAGCCCCAGCATTTT. Translation gives CASSPIGNQPQHF. The chain recombines TRBV6-2 or TRBV6-3 with TRBJ1-5; D ambiguous. Germline loops: CDR1 MNHEY, CDR2 SVGEGT. This CDR3 region has 13 residues. Trimming left V 5 bases short and J 2 bases short, with 7 bases between.